This T cell receptor beta chain was sequenced during a study of cytomegalovirus exposure and HLA in healthy donors. Study-level points and caveats: Earlier analysis found most TCR beta V segments productive about 90% or about 30% of the time.

Germline-derived CDR1 and CDR2 are SGHVS and FNYEAQ. With 1 base clipped from V and 4 bases from J, the junction kept 10 bases outside the gene matches. The CDR3 totals 17 residues. Amplification used 60 Vbeta primers and 13 Jbeta primers. Using immunoSEQ multiplex PCR, the repertoire was profiled, and TCRdb retains in-frame clones only, with some absent. The sample lists about 92,000 clones, just under 85% seen once, with around 5.2% in the top ten. Worth noting for this clone: Antigen specificity is unknown.

The specimen sequenced was PBMCs. V and J are TRBV7-6 and TRBJ1-2, with 9 bases aligning to TRBD1. The TCR comes from a woman between 18 and 29 years old in good health and CMV-seropositive. The CDR3 here is CASSLVARDRDGYGYTF. The CDR3 DNA is TGTGCCAGCAGCTTAGTGGCTAGGGACAGGGACGGCTATGGCTACACCTTC.